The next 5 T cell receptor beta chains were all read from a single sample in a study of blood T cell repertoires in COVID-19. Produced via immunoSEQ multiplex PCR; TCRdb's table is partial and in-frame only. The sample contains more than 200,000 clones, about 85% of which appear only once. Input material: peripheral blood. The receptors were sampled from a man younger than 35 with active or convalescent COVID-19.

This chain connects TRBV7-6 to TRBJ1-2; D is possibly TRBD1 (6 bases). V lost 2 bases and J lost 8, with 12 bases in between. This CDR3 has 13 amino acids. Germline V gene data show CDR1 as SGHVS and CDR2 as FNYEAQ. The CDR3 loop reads CASSLWSGDGYTF. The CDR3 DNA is TGTGCCAGCAGCTTATGGTCAGGGGACGGCTACACCTTC. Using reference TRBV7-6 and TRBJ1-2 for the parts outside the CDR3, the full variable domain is GAGVSQSPRYKVTKRGQDVALRCDPISGHVSLYWYRQALGQGPEFLTYFNYEAQQDKSGLPNDRFSAERPEGSISTLTIQRTEQRDSAMYRCASSLWSGDGYTFGSGTRLTVV.

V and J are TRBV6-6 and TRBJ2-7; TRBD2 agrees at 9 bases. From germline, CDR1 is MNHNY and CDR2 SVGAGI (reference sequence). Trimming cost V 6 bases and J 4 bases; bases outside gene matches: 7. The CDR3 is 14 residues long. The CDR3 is CASSPAGGVYEQYF. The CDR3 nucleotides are TGTGCCAGCAGCCCAGCGGGGGGAGTGTACGAGCAGTACTTC.

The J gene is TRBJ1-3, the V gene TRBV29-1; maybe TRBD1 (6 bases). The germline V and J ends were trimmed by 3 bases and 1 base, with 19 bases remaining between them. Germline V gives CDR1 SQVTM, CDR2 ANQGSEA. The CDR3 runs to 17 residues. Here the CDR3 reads CSVDRGGADRSGNTIYF. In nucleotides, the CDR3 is TGCAGCGTTGATAGAGGGGGGGCTGATAGATCTGGAAACACCATATATTTT.

CDR3 protein: CAISELGGARRAFF. CDR3 in DNA: TGTGCCATCAGTGAGTTAGGAGGGGCGCGAAGGGCTTTCTTT. The chain uses TRBV10-3 and TRBJ1-1, with D possibly being TRBD1 (5 bases). This CDR3 has 14 amino acids. V lost 1 base to trimming and J lost 11 bases, with 17 bases between them. Germline V gives CDR1 ENHRY, CDR2 SYGVKD.

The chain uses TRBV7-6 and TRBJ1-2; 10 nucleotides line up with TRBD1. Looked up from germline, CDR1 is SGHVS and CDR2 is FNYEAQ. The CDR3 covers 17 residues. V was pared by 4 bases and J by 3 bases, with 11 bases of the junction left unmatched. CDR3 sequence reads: CASSSLEGQGLDYGYTF. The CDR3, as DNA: TGTGCCAGCAGCTCGTTGGAGGGACAGGGGTTGGACTATGGCTACACCTTC.